The clone carrying this TCR beta chain has more than one count but fewer than ten. The data are from a study of low-dose radiotherapy and immunotherapy resistance in tumors. Study summary: Intravenous ipilimumab 1 mg/kg every six weeks was given with nivolumab 240 mg every two weeks. Patients received 300 mg of oral aspirin each day across four cycles, commencing on cycle 1 day 1.

First-strand cDNA relied on TRAV- and TRBV-specific primers spanning alpha and beta chains. Amplification, which lasted roughly 22 PCR cycles, used a constant-region primer and V-primer adapter to amplify TCRs. The authors amplified isolated mRNA by in vitro transcription. TCRdb reprocessed the reads with MiXCR, giving one entry per CDR3 protein. The sample carries tens of thousands of distinct CDR3 sequences, roughly 31% recorded once. Described time point: before trial treatment. As their treatment, donors received nivolumab, ipilimumab, aspirin, low-dose cyclophosphamide and low-dose radiotherapy. This CDR3 has 16 amino acids. Per germline, CDR1 SGHNT and CDR2 YENEEA. The trim removed 1 base at V and 2 bases at J, leaving 5 bases unmatched.

This material consisted of PBMCs, taken before treatment. The TCR was taken from a female donor with ovarian cancer. J is TRBJ2-7 and V is TRBV11-3; 10 bases match TRBD2. CDR3 in amino acids: CASSLVAGGKAYEQYF. For the CDR3, the DNA is TGTGCCAGCAGCTTAGTAGCGGGAGGAAAGGCCTACGAGCAGTACTTC.